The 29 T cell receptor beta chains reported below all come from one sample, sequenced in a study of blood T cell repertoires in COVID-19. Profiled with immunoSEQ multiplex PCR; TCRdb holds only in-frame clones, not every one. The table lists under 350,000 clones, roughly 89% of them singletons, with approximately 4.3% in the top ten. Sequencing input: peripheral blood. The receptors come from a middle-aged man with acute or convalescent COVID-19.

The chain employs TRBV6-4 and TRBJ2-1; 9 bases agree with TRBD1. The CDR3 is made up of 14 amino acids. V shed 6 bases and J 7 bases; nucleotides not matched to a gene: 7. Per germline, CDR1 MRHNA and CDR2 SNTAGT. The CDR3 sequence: CASSLGQGPNEQFF. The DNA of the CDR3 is TGTGCCAGCAGCTTGGGACAGGGACCAAATGAGCAGTTCTTC.

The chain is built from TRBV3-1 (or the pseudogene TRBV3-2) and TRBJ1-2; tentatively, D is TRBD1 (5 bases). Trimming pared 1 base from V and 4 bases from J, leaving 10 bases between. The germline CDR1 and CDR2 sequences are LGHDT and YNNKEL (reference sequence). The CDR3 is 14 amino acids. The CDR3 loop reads CASSQGQDIYGYTF. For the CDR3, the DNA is TGTGCCAGCAGCCAAGGGCAGGACATCTATGGCTACACCTTC.

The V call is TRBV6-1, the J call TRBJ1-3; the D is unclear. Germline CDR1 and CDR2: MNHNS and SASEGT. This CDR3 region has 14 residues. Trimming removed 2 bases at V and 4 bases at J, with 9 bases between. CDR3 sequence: CASSEPHEGNTIYF. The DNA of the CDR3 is TGTGCCAGCAGTGAACCCCACGAGGGAAACACCATATATTTT.

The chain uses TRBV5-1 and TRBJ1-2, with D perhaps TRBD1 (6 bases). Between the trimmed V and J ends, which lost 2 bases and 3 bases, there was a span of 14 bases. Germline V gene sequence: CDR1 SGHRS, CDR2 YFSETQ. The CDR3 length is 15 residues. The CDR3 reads CASSFGPGVDYGYTF. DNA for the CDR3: TGCGCCAGCAGCTTCGGCCCAGGGGTTGACTATGGCTACACCTTC.

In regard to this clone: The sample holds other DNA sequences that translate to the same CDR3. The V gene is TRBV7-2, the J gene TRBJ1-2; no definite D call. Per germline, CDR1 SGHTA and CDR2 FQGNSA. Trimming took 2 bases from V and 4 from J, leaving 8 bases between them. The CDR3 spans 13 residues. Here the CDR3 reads CASSLNSPYGYTF. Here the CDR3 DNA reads TGTGCCAGCAGCTTAAACAGTCCCTATGGCTACACCTTC.

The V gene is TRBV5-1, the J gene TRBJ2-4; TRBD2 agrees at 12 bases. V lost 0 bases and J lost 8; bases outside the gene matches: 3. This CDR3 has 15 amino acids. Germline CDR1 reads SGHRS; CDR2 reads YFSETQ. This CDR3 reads CASSLGLAGADIQYF. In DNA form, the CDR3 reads TGCGCCAGCAGCTTGGGACTAGCGGGGGCCGACATTCAGTACTTC.

The chain's CDR3 is CASSFGGEQYF. For the CDR3, the DNA is TGTGCCAGCAGCTTTGGCGGCGAGCAGTACTTC. This chain joins TRBV13 and TRBJ2-7, with no clear D. CDR1 and CDR2 (germline): PRHDT, FYEKMQ (reference sequence). V shed 3 bases and J shed 6 bases, with 6 bases lying between them. The CDR3 contains 11 residues.

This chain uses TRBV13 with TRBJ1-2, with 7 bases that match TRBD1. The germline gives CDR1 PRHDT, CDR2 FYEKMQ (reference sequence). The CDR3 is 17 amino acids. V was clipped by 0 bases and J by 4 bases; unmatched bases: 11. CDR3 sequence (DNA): TGTGCCAGCAGCTTAGGAGGGGGCAGGGGATACAGCTATGGCTACACCTTC. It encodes CASSLGGGRGYSYGYTF.

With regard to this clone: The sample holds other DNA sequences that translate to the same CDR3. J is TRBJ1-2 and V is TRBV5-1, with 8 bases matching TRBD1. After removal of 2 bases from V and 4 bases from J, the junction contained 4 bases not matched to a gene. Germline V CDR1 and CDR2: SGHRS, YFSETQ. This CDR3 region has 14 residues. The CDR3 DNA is TGCGCCAGCAGCTTCGGACAGGGCGGCTATGGCTACACCTTC. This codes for CASSFGQGGYGYTF.

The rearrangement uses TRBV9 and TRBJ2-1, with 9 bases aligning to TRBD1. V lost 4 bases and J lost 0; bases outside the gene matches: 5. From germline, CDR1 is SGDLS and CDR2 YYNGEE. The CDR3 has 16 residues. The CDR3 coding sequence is TGTGCCAGCAGCCCAGGGACAGGGAGCTCCTACAATGAGCAGTTCTTC. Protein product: CASSPGTGSSYNEQFF.

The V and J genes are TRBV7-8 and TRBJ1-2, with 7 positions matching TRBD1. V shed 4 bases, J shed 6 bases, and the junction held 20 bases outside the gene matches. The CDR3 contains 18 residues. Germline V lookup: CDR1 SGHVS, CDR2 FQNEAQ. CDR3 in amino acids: CASSSSTAYRGSEDGYTF. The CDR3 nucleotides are TGTGCCAGCAGCTCATCGACTGCGTACAGGGGATCAGAAGATGGCTACACCTTC.

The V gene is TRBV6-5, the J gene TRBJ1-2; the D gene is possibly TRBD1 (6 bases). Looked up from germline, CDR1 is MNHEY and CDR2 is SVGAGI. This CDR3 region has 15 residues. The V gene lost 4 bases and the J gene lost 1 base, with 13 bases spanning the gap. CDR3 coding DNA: TGTGCCAGCAGTTTTCGGAAGGGGGATAACTATGGCTACACCTTC. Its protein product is CASSFRKGDNYGYTF.

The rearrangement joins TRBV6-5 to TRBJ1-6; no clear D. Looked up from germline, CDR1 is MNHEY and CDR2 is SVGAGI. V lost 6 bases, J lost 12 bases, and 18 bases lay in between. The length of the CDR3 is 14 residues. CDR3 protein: CASSLERGEVPLHF. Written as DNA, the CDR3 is TGTGCCAGCAGCCTCGAACGCGGCGAAGTACCCCTCCACTTT.

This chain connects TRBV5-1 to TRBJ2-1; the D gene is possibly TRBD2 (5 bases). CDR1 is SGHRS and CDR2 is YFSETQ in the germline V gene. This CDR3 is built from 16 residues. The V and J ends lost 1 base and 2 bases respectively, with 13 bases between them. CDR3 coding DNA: TGCGCCAGCAGCTTGTTAGCCGGGGTAACCTACAATGAGCAGTTCTTC. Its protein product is CASSLLAGVTYNEQFF. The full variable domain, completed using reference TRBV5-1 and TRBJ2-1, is KAGVTQTPRYLIKTRGQQVTLSCSPISGHRSVSWYQQTPGQGLQFLFEYFSETQRNKGNFPGRFSGRQFSNSRSEMNVSTLELGDSALYLCASSLLAGVTYNEQFFGPGTRLTVL.

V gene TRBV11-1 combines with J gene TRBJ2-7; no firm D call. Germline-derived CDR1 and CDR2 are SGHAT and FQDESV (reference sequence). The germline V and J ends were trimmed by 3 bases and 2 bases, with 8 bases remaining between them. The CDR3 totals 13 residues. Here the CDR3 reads CASSLEPPYEQYF. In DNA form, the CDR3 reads TGTGCCAGCAGCTTGGAGCCTCCCTACGAGCAGTACTTC. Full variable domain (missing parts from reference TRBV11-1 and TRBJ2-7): EAEVAQSPRYKITEKSQAVAFWCDPISGHATLYWYRQILGQGPELLVQFQDESVVDDSQLPKDRFSAERLKGVDSTLKIQPAELGDSAMYLCASSLEPPYEQYFGPGTRLTVT.

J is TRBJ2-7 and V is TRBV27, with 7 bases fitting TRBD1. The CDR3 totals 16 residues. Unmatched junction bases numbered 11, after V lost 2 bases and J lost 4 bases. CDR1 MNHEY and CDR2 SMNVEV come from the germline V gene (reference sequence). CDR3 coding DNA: TGTGCCAGCAGTTTAGGTTTTGGGACAGTCCGGTACGAGCAGTACTTC. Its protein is CASSLGFGTVRYEQYF.

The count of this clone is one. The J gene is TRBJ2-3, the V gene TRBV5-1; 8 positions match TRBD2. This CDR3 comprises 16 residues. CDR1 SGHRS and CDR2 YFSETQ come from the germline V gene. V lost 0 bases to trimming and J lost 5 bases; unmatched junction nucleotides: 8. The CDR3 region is CASSLAGLGVVDTQYF. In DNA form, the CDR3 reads TGCGCCAGCAGCTTGGCGGGACTAGGGGTAGTAGATACGCAGTATTTT.

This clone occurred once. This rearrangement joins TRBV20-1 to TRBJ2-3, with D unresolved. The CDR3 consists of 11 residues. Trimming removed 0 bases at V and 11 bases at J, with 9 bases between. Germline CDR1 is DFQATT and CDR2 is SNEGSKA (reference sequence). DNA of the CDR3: TGCAGTGCTAGAGAAATTCCAGGGCAGTATTTT. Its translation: CSAREIPGQYF.

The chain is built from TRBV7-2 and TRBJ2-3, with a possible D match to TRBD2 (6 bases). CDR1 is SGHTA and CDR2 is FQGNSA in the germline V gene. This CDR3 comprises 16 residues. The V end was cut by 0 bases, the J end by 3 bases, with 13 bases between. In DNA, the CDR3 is TGTGCCAGCAGCTTAGCGTCAGGGACTGGGACAGATACGCAGTATTTT. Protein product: CASSLASGTGTDTQYF.

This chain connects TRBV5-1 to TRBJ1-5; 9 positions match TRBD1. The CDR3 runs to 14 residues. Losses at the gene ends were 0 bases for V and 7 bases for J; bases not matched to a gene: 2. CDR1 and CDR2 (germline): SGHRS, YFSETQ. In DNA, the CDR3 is TGCGCCAGCAGCTTGGGGACAGGGGCGCAGCCCCAGCATTTT. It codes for CASSLGTGAQPQHF.

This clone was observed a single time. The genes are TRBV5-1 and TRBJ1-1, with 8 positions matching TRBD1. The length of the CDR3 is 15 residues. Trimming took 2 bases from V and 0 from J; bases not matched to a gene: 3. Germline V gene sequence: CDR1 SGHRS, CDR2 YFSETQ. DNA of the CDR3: TGCGCCAGCAGCTTATACAGGGGGATGAACACTGAAGCTTTCTTT. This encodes CASSLYRGMNTEAFF.

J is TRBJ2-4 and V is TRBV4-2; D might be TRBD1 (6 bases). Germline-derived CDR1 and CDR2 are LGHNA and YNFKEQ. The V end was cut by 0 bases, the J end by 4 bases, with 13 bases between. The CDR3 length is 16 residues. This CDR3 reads CASSQDTRQGKNIQYF. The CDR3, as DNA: TGTGCCAGCAGCCAAGATACGAGGCAGGGGAAAAACATTCAGTACTTC.

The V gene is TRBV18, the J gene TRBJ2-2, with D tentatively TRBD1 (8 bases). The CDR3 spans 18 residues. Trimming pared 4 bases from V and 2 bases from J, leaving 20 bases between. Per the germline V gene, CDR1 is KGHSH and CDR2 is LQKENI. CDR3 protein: CASSHLSDRGLNTGELFF. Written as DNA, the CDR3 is TGTGCCAGCTCACACCTGAGCGACAGGGGACTAAACACCGGGGAGCTGTTTTTT.

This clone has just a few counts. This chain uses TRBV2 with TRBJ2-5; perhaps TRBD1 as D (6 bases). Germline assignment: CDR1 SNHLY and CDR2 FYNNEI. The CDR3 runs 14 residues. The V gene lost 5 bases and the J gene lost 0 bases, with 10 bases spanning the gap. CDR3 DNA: TGTGCCAGCAGTTTGGACAGAAACCAAGAGACCCAGTACTTC. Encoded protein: CASSLDRNQETQYF.

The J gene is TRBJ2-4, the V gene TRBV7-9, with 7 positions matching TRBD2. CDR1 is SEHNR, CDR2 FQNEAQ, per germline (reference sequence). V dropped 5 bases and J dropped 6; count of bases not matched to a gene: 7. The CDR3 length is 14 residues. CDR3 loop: CASSATGTTNIQYF. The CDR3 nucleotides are TGTGCCAGCAGCGCAACCGGGACTACAAACATTCAGTACTTC.

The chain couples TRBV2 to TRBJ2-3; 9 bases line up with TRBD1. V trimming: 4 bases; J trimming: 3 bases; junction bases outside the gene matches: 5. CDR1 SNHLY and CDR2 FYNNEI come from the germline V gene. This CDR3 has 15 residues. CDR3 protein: CASSGEQGATDTQYF. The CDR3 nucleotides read TGTGCCAGCAGTGGCGAACAGGGGGCAACAGATACGCAGTATTTT.

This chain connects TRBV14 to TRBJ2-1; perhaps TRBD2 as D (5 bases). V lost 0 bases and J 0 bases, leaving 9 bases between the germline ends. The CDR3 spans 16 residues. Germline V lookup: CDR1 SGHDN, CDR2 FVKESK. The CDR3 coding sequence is TGTGCCAGCAGCCAAGACGAGCGGTACTCCTACAATGAGCAGTTCTTC. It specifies CASSQDERYSYNEQFF.

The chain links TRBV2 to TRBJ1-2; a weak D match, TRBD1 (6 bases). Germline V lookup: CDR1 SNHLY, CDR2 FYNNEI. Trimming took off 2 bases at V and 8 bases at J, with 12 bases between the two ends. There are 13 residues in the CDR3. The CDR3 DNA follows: TGTGCCAGCAGTGAATTAGGACAGCAAGGCTACACCTTC. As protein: CASSELGQQGYTF.

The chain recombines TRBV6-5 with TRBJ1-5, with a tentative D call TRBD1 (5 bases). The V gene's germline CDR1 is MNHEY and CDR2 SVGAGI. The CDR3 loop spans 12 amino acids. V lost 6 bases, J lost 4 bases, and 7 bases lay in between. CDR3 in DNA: TGTGCCAGCAGAGGGGTTAATCAGCCCCAGCATTTT. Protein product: CASRGVNQPQHF.